Each of the 28 T cell receptor beta chains below was sequenced from the same sample in a study of molecular identifiers for immune sequencing clone quantification (dated by TCRdb to 2016 to 2018). The library was generated by PCR. The instrument was an Illumina HiSeq 4000. The raw public data were reprocessed by TCRdb itself: fastp quality trimming at Q25, MiXCR clonotype calling, in-frame beta chains only. Identical CDR3 proteins give one entry, which carries the most common genes and DNA. The sample table holds about 67,000 distinct CDR3 sequences, of which around a sixth were seen once. Of the sample, under 1.5% falls within the top ten clones. Material: naive CD8+ T cells from blood, with Jurkat cell RNA spiked in. What the cell subset or site label conveys for this sample: FACS-sorted CD8+CD4-CCR7+CD45RA+ naive T cells. The receptors here all came from a human donor in good health. Some libraries in this study had Jurkat cell RNA spiked in.

V gene TRBV20-1 combines with J gene TRBJ2-3, with TRBD2 identical over 9 bases. Trimming at V came to 7 bases and at J to 3 bases, leaving 11 bases not matched to a gene. CDR1 and CDR2 (germline): DFQATT, SNEGSKA (reference sequence). The CDR3 extends over 15 amino acids. CDR3 loop: CSVASPSGITDTQYF. The CDR3 DNA follows: TGCAGTGTAGCGAGCCCTAGCGGGATAACAGATACGCAGTATTTT.

This clonotype was picked up many times. This chain links TRBV12-5 with TRBJ2-3; 11 bases are shared with TRBD2. CDR3 length: 18 residues. After removal of 1 base from V and 4 bases from J, the junction contained 10 bases not matched to a gene. In germline, CDR1 is LGHNT, CDR2 FRNRAP. This CDR3 reads CASGLAPLAGVFPDTQYF. In nucleotides, the CDR3 is TGTGCTAGTGGTTTGGCCCCACTAGCGGGAGTTTTCCCAGATACGCAGTATTTT.

Details on this clonotype: Relative to the germline gene, one junction end is altered; a read error may explain this. The V gene is TRBV19, the J gene TRBJ2-2; the D call may be TRBD1 or TRBD2 (5 bases each). Looked up from germline, CDR1 is LNHDA and CDR2 is SQIVND (reference sequence). This CDR3 is 13 amino acids long. CDR3 nucleotides: TGTGCCAGTAGCGTGCAGGACACCGGGGAGCAGTTTTTT. It codes for CASSVQDTGEQFF.

Many counts were recorded for this clonotype. J is TRBJ2-7 and V is TRBV20-1; D gene ambiguous. The CDR3 has 14 amino acids. Germline CDR1 reads DFQATT; CDR2 reads SNEGSKA (reference sequence). The V end was cut by 1 base, the J end by 0 bases, with 10 bases between. The CDR3 is CSARGAQSSYEQYF. CDR3 coding DNA: TGCAGTGCTAGAGGTGCGCAGAGCTCCTACGAGCAGTACTTC.

As regards this clonotype: A much larger clone lies a single base off, so this may be a read error. This likely comes from a read error, as the CDR3 has no conserved phenylalanine or tryptophan at its end. V gene TRBV7-9 combines with J gene TRBJ2-5; 11 bases agree with TRBD1. This CDR3 is built from 15 residues. With 5 bases clipped from V and 5 bases from J, the junction kept 7 bases outside the gene matches. Germline V gene sequence: CDR1 SEHNR, CDR2 FQNEAQ (reference sequence). For the CDR3, the DNA is TGTGCCAGCAGCCCAGGACAGGGGGCTTGGGAGACCCAGTACTAC. This sequence encodes CASSPGQGAWETQYY.

This clonotype was seen ten or more times. This chain links TRBV14 with TRBJ2-2; 8 nucleotides align to TRBD2. The CDR3 extends over 18 amino acids. Germline assignment: CDR1 SGHDN and CDR2 FVKESK. V shed 0 bases and J 3 bases; nucleotides not matched to a gene: 9. The CDR3 protein is CASSQENEATSDTGELFF. CDR3 nucleotides: TGTGCCAGCAGCCAAGAGAATGAGGCGACTAGCGACACCGGGGAGCTGTTTTTT.

Many counts were recorded for this clonotype. The V gene is TRBV7-9, the J gene TRBJ1-2; D is ambiguous. This CDR3 is 12 amino acids long. V lost 0 bases and J 5 bases, leaving 4 bases between the germline ends. The germline V gene encodes CDR1 SEHNR and CDR2 FQNEAQ (reference sequence). As DNA, the CDR3 is TGTGCCAGCAGCTTAGCAGCTTATGGCTACACCTTC. Protein: CASSLAAYGYTF.

The genes are TRBV5-1 and TRBJ1-6, with D possibly TRBD1 on 6 matching bases. The germline CDR1 and CDR2 sequences are SGHRS and YFSETQ. The CDR3 has 16 amino acids. V shed 4 bases and J shed 3 bases, with 14 bases lying between them. CDR3 DNA: TGCGCCAGCAGCGTGGGGACACCTTTCTATAATTCACCCCTCCACTTT. As protein: CASSVGTPFYNSPLHF. Variable domain in full (rest from reference TRBV5-1 and TRBJ1-6): KAGVTQTPRYLIKTRGQQVTLSCSPISGHRSVSWYQQTPGQGLQFLFEYFSETQRNKGNFPGRFSGRQFSNSRSEMNVSTLELGDSALYLCASSVGTPFYNSPLHFGNGTRLTVT.

At least ten counts were recorded for this clonotype. V is TRBV28 and J is TRBJ2-7; 7 nucleotides match TRBD2. Germline assignment: CDR1 MDHEN and CDR2 SYDVKM. CDR3 length: 14 amino acids. The V segment lost 10 bases and the J segment 0 bases; nucleotides outside the gene matches: 9. The CDR3 DNA reads as TGTGCCATCCCGGGGACTAAAAACTCCTACGAGCAGTACTTC. It yields the protein CAIPGTKNSYEQYF.

Regarding this clonotype: This may be a read error, as it is one base from a much larger clone. This sequence joins TRBV12-3 or TRBV12-4 and TRBJ2-1; 12 bases align to TRBD2. This CDR3 spans 15 amino acids. For the CDR3, the DNA is TGTACCAGCAGTTCACGGACTAGCGGGGACAATGAGCAGTTCTTC. Its translation is CTSSSRTSGDNEQFF.

Points on this clonotype: An end of the junction does not agree with germline; a read error may underlie this. The chain couples TRBV7-9 to TRBJ1-1, with no clear D. The CDR3 loop spans 13 amino acids. Germline CDR1 reads SEHNR; CDR2 reads FQNEAQ (reference sequence). CDR3 region: CACSLGLNTEAFF. The CDR3 DNA follows: TGTGCCTGCAGCTTAGGGCTGAACACTGAAGCTTTCTTT.

The table lists this clonotype with a few counts. Since a much larger clone is just one base distant, this may be a read error. The genes are TRBV28 and TRBJ1-5; 10 nucleotides align to TRBD1. This CDR3 is 15 amino acids long. The germline CDR1 and CDR2 sequences are MDHEN and SYDVKM. CDR3 sequence reads: CVSSFRQGASQPQHF. DNA of the CDR3: TGTGTCAGCAGTTTTCGACAGGGGGCCAGTCAGCCCCAGCATTTT.

This clonotype was seen repeatedly, ten times or more. The rearrangement joins TRBV12-3 or TRBV12-4 to TRBJ2-3; no definite D call. The length of the CDR3 is 14 residues. Trimming cost V 3 bases and J 1 base, with 8 bases left between them. This CDR3 reads CASSFWAGTDTQYF. The CDR3 region has the DNA TGTGCCAGCAGTTTTTGGGCCGGCACAGATACGCAGTATTTT.

This clonotype was seen many times. The rearrangement joins TRBV27 to TRBJ2-7; 9 nucleotides match TRBD1. In germline, CDR1 is MNHEY, CDR2 SMNVEV (reference sequence). The V segment lost 5 bases and the J segment 3 bases; nucleotides outside the gene matches: 2. This CDR3 region has 13 residues. The CDR3 reads CASSPGQGYEQYF. The CDR3 DNA reads TGTGCCAGCAGTCCGGGACAGGGCTACGAGCAGTACTTC.

The sample holds many counts of this clonotype. V and J are TRBV27 and TRBJ2-7; 10 nucleotides line up with TRBD2. V was clipped by 5 bases and J by 2 bases; unmatched bases: 12. Per germline, CDR1 MNHEY and CDR2 SMNVEV (reference sequence). The CDR3 covers 17 residues. CDR3 residues: CASSPQPVSGRPYEQYF. CDR3 nucleotide sequence: TGTGCCAGCAGTCCCCAGCCGGTTAGCGGGAGGCCCTACGAGCAGTACTTC.

This clonotype was picked up many times. The genes are TRBV20-1 and TRBJ2-5; D tentatively reads TRBD1 or TRBD2 (7 bases each). The CDR3 has 14 amino acids. V was pared by 1 base and J by 5 bases, with 14 bases between. Looked up from germline, CDR1 is DFQATT and CDR2 is SNEGSKA (reference sequence). The CDR3: CSARGQGGLETQYF. CDR3 nucleotides: TGCAGTGCTAGAGGCCAGGGGGGGCTGGAGACCCAGTACTTC.

Remarks on this clonotype: Since a much larger clone is just one base distant, this may be a read error. This chain connects TRBV12-3 or TRBV12-4 to TRBJ2-7; the D is unclear. V lost 8 bases and J lost 2, with 10 bases in between. There are 12 residues in the CDR3. The CDR3 nucleotides read TGTGCCAGCGGTTACACCACCTACGAGCAGTACTTC. Its protein product is CASGYTTYEQYF.

This clonotype was counted ten times or more. This chain joins TRBV9 and TRBJ2-1; the D is unclear. The V and J ends lost 2 bases and 2 bases respectively, with 11 bases between them. The CDR3 covers 15 residues. Germline V gene data show CDR1 as SGDLS and CDR2 as YYNGEE. The CDR3 DNA reads TGTGCCAGCAGCGTGGGGAAGAATCCCTACAATGAGCAGTTCTTC. It specifies CASSVGKNPYNEQFF.

This clonotype was observed many times. The rearrangement links TRBV25-1 to TRBJ1-2; D unclear. Germline CDR1 is MGHDK and CDR2 is SYGVNS. The CDR3 sequence is 14 residues long. Deletions cut 4 bases from V and 7 bases from J, with 16 bases between. The chain's CDR3 is CASSVGRTLSGYTF. CDR3 sequence (DNA): TGTGCCAGCAGTGTGGGCAGGACCCTTTCTGGCTACACCTTC.

As for this clonotype: A read error may be the cause here, since a much bigger clone is one base away. The chain couples TRBV28 to TRBJ1-2; D is unclear. In germline, CDR1 is MDHEN, CDR2 SYDVKM. V lost 9 bases to trimming and J lost 0 bases, with 14 bases between them. This CDR3 spans 14 amino acids. CDR3 coding DNA: TGTGCCAGGAGTCAGATAGGGCCTAACTATGGCTACACCTTC. As protein: CARSQIGPNYGYTF.

This sequence joins TRBV15 and TRBJ2-7; 7 nucleotides line up with TRBD1. This CDR3 contains 13 residues. The trim removed 9 bases at V and 4 bases at J, leaving 9 bases unmatched. The germline CDR1 and CDR2 sequences are LNHNV and YYDKDF (reference sequence). CDR3 in amino acids: CATRDSTAYEQYF. As DNA, the CDR3 is TGTGCCACAAGGGACAGCACGGCTTACGAGCAGTACTTC. Full variable domain (rest looked up from reference TRBV15 and TRBJ2-7): DAMVIQNPRYQVTQFGKPVTLSCSQTLNHNVMYWYQQKSSQAPKLLFHYYDKDFNNEADTPDNFQSRRPNTSFCFLDIRSPGLGDTAMYLCATRDSTAYEQYFGPGTRLTVT.

This clonotype was detected many times. The chain links TRBV29-1 to TRBJ2-1; 10 nucleotides agree with TRBD2. The V segment lost 6 bases and the J segment 10 bases; nucleotides outside the gene matches: 18. The CDR3 runs 16 residues. Germline V gene lookup returns CDR1 SQVTM and CDR2 ANQGSEA. The CDR3 spells CSVPLRDSGGPGEQFF. CDR3 nucleotide sequence: TGCAGCGTCCCCCTACGGGATAGCGGGGGGCCGGGGGAGCAGTTCTTC.

With respect to this clonotype: A much larger clone differs from this one at a single base, so this may be a read error. The CDR3 loop reads CASSLERRLADERYF. CDR3 bases: TGTGCCAGCAGCTTGGAACGGAGACTAGCGGACGAGCGGTACTTC. V and J are TRBV5-6 and TRBJ2-7, with TRBD2 matching over 9 bases. There are 15 residues in the CDR3. Germline-derived CDR1 and CDR2 are SGHDT and YYEEEE.

Ten or more counts support this clonotype. The V and J genes are TRBV19 and TRBJ2-7; unclear D gene. The V gene's germline CDR1 is LNHDA and CDR2 SQIVND (reference sequence). This CDR3 comprises 10 residues. The CDR3 sequence: CAPTEHEQYF. CDR3 nucleotides: TGTGCTCCTACTGAACACGAGCAGTACTTC. Full variable domain (remainder filled in from reference TRBV19 and TRBJ2-7): DGGITQSPKYLFRKEGQNVTLSCEQNLNHDAMYWYRQDPGQGLRLIYYSQIVNDFQKGDIAEGYSVSREKKESFPLTVTSAQKNPTAFYLCAPTEHEQYFGPGTRLTVT.

This clonotype was counted ten times or more. The chain joins TRBV5-4 to TRBJ2-3; D uncertain. V dropped 4 bases and J dropped 4 bases, with 7 bases sitting between them. Per germline, CDR1 SGHNT and CDR2 YYREEE (reference sequence). This CDR3 contains 12 residues. CDR3 coding DNA: TGTGCCAGCAGCCCGGGCCCAGATACGCAGTATTTT. It yields the protein CASSPGPDTQYF.

This clonotype was observed many times. The chain joins TRBV27 to TRBJ2-7; 10 bases fit TRBD1. The trim removed 4 bases at V and 7 bases at J, leaving 7 bases unmatched. Germline V gives CDR1 MNHEY, CDR2 SMNVEV (reference sequence). The CDR3 runs to 14 residues. The CDR3 nucleotides read TGTGCCAGCAGTTGGGGGACAGGGGTTAGAGAGCAGTACTTC. Its translation: CASSWGTGVREQYF.

This clonotype was seen a handful of times. Given a much more abundant clone one base away, this may be a read error. The chain has TRBV3-1 and TRBJ2-7; D remains ambiguous. CDR3 size: 12 residues. The V gene's germline CDR1 is LGHDT and CDR2 YNNKEL (reference sequence). V was cut by 8 bases and J by 2 bases, with 10 bases left in between. CDR3 nucleotides: TGTGCCAGCGAGAGGCCTGCCTACGAGCAGTACTTC. Translation: CASERPAYEQYF.

This clonotype has at least ten counts. The chain employs TRBV4-1 and TRBJ1-5, with TRBD1 as a possible D gene (5 bases). Trimming stripped 1 base from V and 12 bases from J, with 19 bases between. This CDR3 is 15 amino acids long. Germline-derived CDR1 and CDR2 are MGHRA and YSYEKL. The CDR3 DNA follows: TGCGCCAGCAGCCAAGTGTCCAGGGCACCCTGGGGCCAGCATTTT. It specifies CASSQVSRAPWGQHF.